Below, 12 T cell receptor beta chains from the same sample are listed, as sequenced in a study of T cells in Graves' hyperthyroidism and ophthalmopathy. The investigators amplified TCR beta CDR3 regions from RNA transcripts. A set of HTBI primers served as the primers for a first-round RT-PCR of the TCR CDR3. MiXCR, applied by TCRdb to the multiplex PCR reads, yields one record per CDR3 protein. In the table there are roughly 200,000 distinct CDR3 sequences, roughly 18% of which are singletons. Sequenced: blood. These receptors were collected from a man aged 40-55 years with Graves' hyperthyroidism.

This clonotype has at least ten counts. This chain joins TRBV4-3 and TRBJ1-1; D not resolved. With 2 bases removed from V and 5 bases from J, the gap between germline ends came to 9 bases. In germline, CDR1 is LGHNA, CDR2 YSLEER. The CDR3 is 13 residues long. The CDR3 DNA follows: TGCGCCAGCAGCCAATACTCCAGGACTGAAGCTTTCTTT. It is translated as CASSQYSRTEAFF.

The rearrangement joins TRBV5-5 to TRBJ1-2; D uncertain. Germline-derived CDR1 and CDR2 are SGHKS and YYEKEE (reference sequence). V was cut by 0 bases and J by 8 bases, with 5 bases left in between. CDR3 length: 11 residues. CDR3 nucleotide sequence: TGTGCCAGCAGCTTGGAAGGAGGCTACACCTTC. It is translated as CASSLEGGYTF.

This clonotype was counted between two and nine times. The chain joins TRBV12-3 or TRBV12-4 to TRBJ2-7, with 7 bases that match TRBD1. The ends lost 2 bases at V and 3 bases at J; junction bases unmatched: 4. The CDR3 has 14 amino acids. The CDR3, as DNA: TGTGCCAGCAGTTTACAGGACAGGAACTACGAGCAGTACTTC. Protein sequence: CASSLQDRNYEQYF.

The chain carries TRBV9 and TRBJ2-1, with D possibly being TRBD2 (7 bases). This CDR3 has 15 residues. The V end lost 6 bases, the J end lost 4 bases, and 17 bases lay between the germline ends. Germline V gene lookup returns CDR1 SGDLS and CDR2 YYNGEE. CDR3 sequence reads: CASTPRGGAYNEQFF. The CDR3 region has the DNA TGTGCCAGCACCCCGAGAGGGGGGGCTTACAATGAGCAGTTCTTC.

In this sample, this clonotype turned up many times. The chain links TRBV27 to TRBJ2-1; 7 nucleotides align to TRBD2. The CDR3 runs 12 residues. Germline trimming cut 6 bases from V and 8 bases from J; bases unmatched to any gene: 4. Germline CDR1 MNHEY, CDR2 SMNVEV (reference sequence). CDR3 sequence: CASRPAGDEQFF. In nucleotides, the CDR3 is TGTGCCAGCAGACCCGCGGGGGATGAGCAGTTCTTC.

This clonotype was recorded at least ten times. This chain links TRBV7-2 with TRBJ2-1; 14 nucleotides agree with TRBD2. V shed 5 bases, J shed 7 bases, and the junction held 7 bases outside the gene matches. This CDR3 comprises 16 residues. CDR1 SGHTA and CDR2 FQGNSA come from the germline V gene. The CDR3 nucleotides are TGTGCCAGCAGCCTGACTAGCGGGGGGGGCCAAAATGAGCAGTTCTTC. This gives the protein CASSLTSGGGQNEQFF.

A few counts support this clonotype. The chain carries TRBV12-3 or TRBV12-4 and TRBJ1-5; D not certain. The CDR3 contains 16 residues. V lost 6 bases, J lost 1 base, and 16 bases lay in between. This CDR3 reads CASSPREGRSNQPQHF. As DNA, the CDR3 is TGTGCCAGCAGCCCCCGGGAAGGGAGGAGCAATCAGCCCCAGCATTTT.

V is TRBV5-1 and J is TRBJ1-2, with no clear D. The CDR3 extends over 14 amino acids. Per the germline V gene, CDR1 is SGHRS and CDR2 is YFSETQ. Between the trimmed V and J ends, which lost 0 bases and 6 bases, there was a span of 12 bases. The CDR3 protein is CASSLGTGDNGYTF. The CDR3 region has the DNA TGCGCCAGCAGCTTGGGCACCGGGGATAATGGCTACACCTTC.

This chain joins TRBV7-2 and TRBJ2-5; the match to TRBD2 covers 10 bases. The germline gives CDR1 SGHTA, CDR2 FQGNSA. The ends lost 1 base at V and 4 bases at J; junction bases unmatched: 9. The CDR3 sequence is 17 residues long. CDR3 DNA: TGTGCCAGCAGCTTAGGTATAGCGGGGGGCAACGTAGAGACCCAGTACTTC. Its protein is CASSLGIAGGNVETQYF.

This clonotype was seen ten or more times. This chain links TRBV28 with TRBJ1-2; D gene uncertain. Trimming pared 6 bases from V and 3 bases from J, leaving 11 bases between. The CDR3 spans 13 residues. Germline CDR1 reads MDHEN; CDR2 reads SYDVKM. The CDR3 region is CASRSTPYYGYTF. For the CDR3, the DNA is TGTGCCAGCAGAAGCACACCGTACTATGGCTACACCTTC.

The chain carries TRBV2 and TRBJ1-4, with 8 bases fitting TRBD1. The V segment lost 6 bases and the J segment 4 bases; nucleotides outside the gene matches: 7. The V gene's germline CDR1 is SNHLY and CDR2 FYNNEI. The length of the CDR3 is 15 residues. The CDR3 region has the DNA TGTGCCAGCAGACAACAGGGGGGAGGTAATGAAAAACTGTTTTTT. Its translation is CASRQQGGGNEKLFF. Variable domain in full (rest from reference TRBV2 and TRBJ1-4): EPEVTQTPSHQVTQMGQEVILRCVPISNHLYFYWYRQILGQKVEFLVSFYNNEISEKSEIFDDQFSVERPDGSNFTLKIRSTKLEDSAMYFCASRQQGGGNEKLFFGSGTQLSVL.

This clonotype was counted at least ten times. V gene TRBV2 combines with J gene TRBJ2-1; D is possibly TRBD2 (5 bases). There are 13 residues in the CDR3. Per the germline V gene, CDR1 is SNHLY and CDR2 is FYNNEI. The V gene lost 7 bases and the J gene lost 0 bases, with 7 bases spanning the gap. DNA for the CDR3: TGTGCCAGCATCCGGGGCTCCTACAATGAGCAGTTCTTC. Its protein is CASIRGSYNEQFF.